Listed below are T cell receptor beta chains from one sample, sequenced in a study of blood T cells in healthy people across ages. TCRdb processed the 5' RACE reads anew with MiXCR; each CDR3 protein has one entry. The sample carries about 970,000 distinct CDR3 sequences, roughly half recorded once. The sample taken for sequencing was blood. These receptors all stem from a woman in her sixties or seventies in good health. Each CDR3 is given with its conserved first and last residue. A D gene is named only where the DNA matches it firmly. Only some rows state a clone size, as once, few, many or a class for expanded clones.

D: .; V: TRBV7-7; length: 13; size: .; J: TRBJ2-5; CDR3: CASSLSGDNEQYF; DNA: TGTGCCAGCAGCTTAAGCGGGGACAATGAGCAGTACTTC
D: .; V: TRBV20-1; length: 17; size: few; J: TRBJ2-3; CDR3: CSARPFLGDYLTDTQYF; DNA: TGCAGTGCTAGACCGTTTCTCGGAGACTACCTCACAGATACGCAGTATTTT
D: .; V: TRBV5-1; length: 17; size: few; J: TRBJ2-7; CDR3: CASSRGVQRSSSYEQYF; DNA: TGCGCCAGCAGCCGAGGGGTTCAACGGTCGAGCTCCTACGAGCAGTACTTC
D: TRBD2; V: TRBV15; length: 16; size: .; J: TRBJ2-2; CDR3: CATSFGGSIGTGELFF; DNA: TGTGCCACCAGCTTCGGCGGGAGCATTGGCACCGGGGAGCTGTTTTTT
D: .; V: TRBV20-1; length: 13; size: few; J: TRBJ1-2; CDR3: CSARKDGSYGYTF; DNA: TGCAGTGCTAGGAAAGACGGTTCTTATGGCTACACCTTC
D: TRBD1; V: TRBV5-1; length: 14; size: .; J: TRBJ2-1; CDR3: CASSPRRDSNEQFF; DNA: TGCGCCAGCAGCCCGCGCCGGGACAGCAATGAGCAGTTCTTC
D: TRBD2; V: TRBV20-1; length: 17; size: .; J: TRBJ2-1; CDR3: CSARRPPTSGRNNEQFF; DNA: TGCAGTGCTAGAAGACCCCCGACTAGCGGGAGGAACAATGAGCAGTTCTTC
D: .; V: TRBV20-1; length: 11; size: few; J: TRBJ2-4; CDR3: CSATPSNIQYF; DNA: TGCAGTGCTACTCCCTCGAACATTCAGTACTTC
D: .; V: TRBV9; length: 17; size: .; J: TRBJ2-1; CDR3: CASSVARWGNSYNEQFF; DNA: TGTGCCAGCAGCGTAGCACGATGGGGAAACTCCTACAATGAGCAGTTCTTC
D: .; V: TRBV6-1; length: 14; size: .; J: TRBJ1-1; CDR3: CASFPQGAHTEAFF; DNA: TGTGCCAGCTTCCCCCAGGGAGCGCACACTGAAGCTTTCTTT
D: .; V: TRBV15; length: 12; size: few; J: TRBJ2-5; CDR3: CATSREGSIQYF; DNA: TGTGCCACCAGCAGAGAAGGGAGTATCCAGTACTTC
D: .; V: TRBV7-2; length: 14; size: many; J: TRBJ2-5; CDR3: CASSSTSAGETQYF; DNA: TGTGCCAGCAGCTCGACGAGTGCGGGGGAGACCCAGTACTTC
D: TRBD2; V: TRBV20-1; length: 15; size: once; J: TRBJ2-1; CDR3: CSTLKGGAGANEQFF; DNA: TGCAGTACTCTTAAGGGGGGAGCGGGGGCAAATGAGCAGTTCTTC
D: .; V: TRBV20-1; length: 15; size: .; J: TRBJ2-5; CDR3: CSASPPVGAGQTQYF; DNA: TGCAGTGCTAGCCCCCCAGTAGGAGCAGGGCAGACCCAGTACTTC
D: .; V: TRBV5-1; length: 14; size: .; J: TRBJ1-2; CDR3: CASSVGRGRDGYTF; DNA: TGCGCCAGCAGCGTCGGACGCGGTCGGGATGGCTACACCTTC
D: TRBD1; V: TRBV20-1; length: 16; size: .; J: TRBJ1-2; CDR3: CSAGGRQGARSYGYTF; DNA: TGCAGTGCGGGAGGTCGGCAGGGGGCTCGTAGCTATGGCTACACCTTC
D: .; V: TRBV7-3; length: 15; size: .; J: TRBJ2-2; CDR3: CASSLGRGLSGELFF; DNA: TGTGCCAGCAGCCTAGGAAGAGGGCTCTCCGGGGAGCTGTTTTTT
D: .; V: TRBV11-3; length: 19; size: .; J: TRBJ2-7; CDR3: CASSLDAHSRGTGSHEQYF; DNA: TGTGCCAGCAGCTTAGATGCCCACTCCCGGGGTACGGGTAGCCACGAGCAGTACTTC
D: .; V: TRBV7-3; length: 14; size: .; J: TRBJ2-2; CDR3: CASRRGGDTGELFF; DNA: TGTGCCAGCAGACGGGGAGGAGACACCGGGGAGCTGTTTTTT
D: .; V: TRBV7-2; length: 14; size: many; J: TRBJ2-7; CDR3: CASSLGSGPYEQYF; DNA: TGTGCCAGCAGCTTAGGTTCAGGGCCCTACGAGCAGTACTTC
D: TRBD2; V: TRBV7-9; length: 15; size: .; J: TRBJ2-7; CDR3: CASTDLAASYNEQYF; DNA: TGTGCCAGCACCGATCTAGCGGCCTCCTACAATGAGCAGTACTTC
D: .; V: TRBV4-2; length: 13; size: .; J: TRBJ2-7; CDR3: CASSGVESYEQYF; DNA: TGTGCCAGCAGCGGCGTCGAGTCCTACGAGCAGTACTTC
D: TRBD2; V: TRBV27; length: 18; size: few; J: TRBJ2-7; CDR3: CASSSPGVRAGGPYEQYF; DNA: TGTGCCAGCAGTTCACCTGGCGTTCGAGCGGGAGGGCCCTACGAGCAGTACTTC
D: TRBD2; V: TRBV27; length: 13; size: once; J: TRBJ2-4; CDR3: CASRTSGGNIQYF; DNA: TGTGCCAGCAGGACTAGCGGGGGCAACATTCAGTACTTC
D: .; V: TRBV29-1; length: 13; size: .; J: TRBJ2-7; CDR3: CSVVIGSYNEQYF; DNA: TGCAGCGTTGTTATCGGCTCCTACAATGAGCAGTACTTC
D: TRBD1; V: TRBV25-1; length: 12; size: .; J: TRBJ1-2; CDR3: CASRVTGDGYNF; DNA: TGTGCCAGCAGAGTAACAGGGGATGGCTACAACTTC
D: .; V: TRBV24-1; length: 14; size: .; J: TRBJ2-5; CDR3: CATSPGDFQETQYF; DNA: TGTGCCACCAGTCCTGGGGACTTCCAAGAGACCCAGTACTTC
D: .; V: TRBV6-5; length: 16; size: .; J: TRBJ2-7; CDR3: CASSYSGLAVRDEQYF; DNA: TGTGCCAGCAGTTACTCCGGCCTGGCGGTCCGGGACGAGCAGTACTTC
D: .; V: TRBV5-5; length: 15; size: once; J: TRBJ1-6; CDR3: CASSPTGRSNSPLHF; DNA: TGTGCCAGCAGCCCCACCGGGAGATCCAATTCACCCCTCCACTTT
D: .; V: TRBV25-1; length: 16; size: .; J: TRBJ2-3; CDR3: CASSARIDGGTDTQYF; DNA: TGTGCCAGCAGTGCCCGAATCGACGGGGGCACAGATACGCAGTATTTT
D: .; V: TRBV10-1; length: 14; size: .; J: TRBJ2-7; CDR3: CASSVSLGGSEQYF; DNA: TGCGCCAGCAGTGTATCCTTGGGTGGTTCCGAGCAGTACTTC
D: TRBD1; V: TRBV9; length: 15; size: .; J: TRBJ2-5; CDR3: CASSVGTGALETQYF; DNA: TGTGCCAGCAGCGTAGGGACAGGGGCTCTAGAGACCCAGTACTTC
D: TRBD2; V: TRBV7-9; length: 13; size: .; J: TRBJ2-3; CDR3: CASNQAWDYQQYF; DNA: TGTGCCAGCAACCAAGCCTGGGACTACCAGCAGTATTTT
D: .; V: TRBV20-1; length: 15; size: few; J: TRBJ1-1; CDR3: CSALRVAGVNTEAFF; DNA: TGCAGTGCGTTAAGAGTAGCAGGGGTGAACACTGAAGCTTTCTTT
D: .; V: TRBV20-1; length: 12; size: .; J: TRBJ2-3; CDR3: CSAAGGTDTQYF; DNA: TGCAGTGCTGCCGGTGGCACAGATACGCAGTATTTT
D: .; V: TRBV28; length: 14; size: .; J: TRBJ2-3; CDR3: CASTRTGLGGTQYF; DNA: TGTGCCAGCACCCGGACAGGACTGGGGGGTACGCAGTATTTT
D: .; V: TRBV12-3/TRBV12-4; length: 16; size: .; J: TRBJ2-7; CDR3: CASSLLAGQLGYEQYF; DNA: TGTGCCAGCAGTTTGTTGGCTGGTCAACTCGGATACGAGCAGTACTTC
D: .; V: TRBV2; length: 13; size: .; J: TRBJ1-4; CDR3: CASSDYSWGKLFF; DNA: TGTGCCAGCAGTGACTACAGCTGGGGAAAACTGTTTTTT
D: TRBD2; V: TRBV25-1; length: 13; size: .; J: TRBJ2-5; CDR3: CASGVSGRETQYF; DNA: TGTGCCAGCGGAGTCAGCGGGAGGGAGACCCAGTACTTC
D: TRBD1; V: TRBV6-6; length: 13; size: few; J: TRBJ2-7; CDR3: CASTRDRAYEQYF; DNA: TGTGCCAGCACCAGAGACAGGGCGTACGAGCAGTACTTC
D: TRBD2; V: TRBV6-5; length: 16; size: once; J: TRBJ2-1; CDR3: CASSYSPSGVFDEQFF; DNA: TGTGCCAGCAGTTACTCCCCTAGCGGGGTCTTCGATGAGCAGTTCTTC
D: TRBD2; V: TRBV20-1; length: 18; size: .; J: TRBJ2-1; CDR3: CSARDPWTSGYSYNEQFF; DNA: TGCAGTGCTAGAGATCCATGGACTAGCGGGTACTCCTACAATGAGCAGTTCTTC
D: TRBD2; V: TRBV4-1; length: 16; size: few; J: TRBJ2-7; CDR3: CASSPFLAGDSYEQYF; DNA: TGCGCCAGCAGCCCCTTTCTAGCGGGAGATTCCTACGAGCAGTACTTC
D: .; V: TRBV2; length: 14; size: .; J: TRBJ2-3; CDR3: CASLGLARRDTQYF; DNA: TGTGCCAGCTTAGGGCTAGCGCGTCGGGATACGCAGTATTTT
D: .; V: TRBV5-1; length: 13; size: .; J: TRBJ1-2; CDR3: CASSLAHRDGYTF; DNA: TGCGCCAGCAGCTTGGCCCACAGGGACGGCTACACCTTC
D: TRBD2; V: TRBV12-3/TRBV12-4; length: 16; size: .; J: TRBJ2-2; CDR3: CASSIQAGVVTGELFF; DNA: TGTGCCAGCAGTATCCAGGCGGGAGTGGTCACCGGGGAGCTGTTTTTT
D: .; V: TRBV19; length: 12; size: .; J: TRBJ2-7; CDR3: CASRVGVNEQYF; DNA: TGTGCCAGTCGAGTAGGGGTTAATGAGCAGTACTTC
D: .; V: TRBV7-2; length: 15; size: .; J: TRBJ1-2; CDR3: CASSPGVRSHYGYTF; DNA: TGTGCTAGCAGCCCCGGAGTTCGCAGCCACTATGGCTACACCTTC
D: TRBD1; V: TRBV5-1; length: 15; size: .; J: TRBJ2-7; CDR3: CASSCTRTGNYEQYF; DNA: TGCGCCAGCAGCTGCACTAGGACAGGGAACTACGAGCAGTACTTC
D: .; V: TRBV9; length: 13; size: .; J: TRBJ2-7; CDR3: CASSARDFSEQYF; DNA: TGTGCCAGCAGCGCGCGGGACTTCAGCGAGCAGTACTTC
D: TRBD2; V: TRBV29-1; length: 16; size: many; J: TRBJ2-7; CDR3: CSAIAESGRARYEQYF; DNA: TGCAGCGCCATAGCGGAAAGCGGGAGGGCCCGCTACGAGCAGTACTTC
D: TRBD2; V: TRBV10-3; length: 17; size: .; J: TRBJ2-1; CDR3: CAISGGLADSSYNEQFF; DNA: TGTGCCATCAGTGGGGGACTAGCGGACAGCTCCTACAATGAGCAGTTCTTC
D: .; V: TRBV4-1; length: 13; size: .; J: TRBJ2-5; CDR3: CASSQALQETQYF; DNA: TGCGCCAGCAGCCAAGCTCTTCAAGAGACCCAGTACTTC